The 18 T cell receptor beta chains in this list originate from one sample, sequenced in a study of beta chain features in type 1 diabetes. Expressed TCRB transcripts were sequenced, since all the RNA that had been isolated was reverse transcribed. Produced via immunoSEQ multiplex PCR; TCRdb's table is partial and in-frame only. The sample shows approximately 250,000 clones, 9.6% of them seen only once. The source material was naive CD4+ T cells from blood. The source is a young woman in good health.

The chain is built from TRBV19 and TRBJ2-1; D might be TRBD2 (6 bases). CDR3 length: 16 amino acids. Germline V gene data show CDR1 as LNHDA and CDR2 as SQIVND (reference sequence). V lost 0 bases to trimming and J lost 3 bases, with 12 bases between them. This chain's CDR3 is CASSIDKGLYYNEQFF. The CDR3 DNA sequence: TGTGCCAGTAGTATAGATAAGGGACTTTACTACAATGAGCAGTTCTTC.

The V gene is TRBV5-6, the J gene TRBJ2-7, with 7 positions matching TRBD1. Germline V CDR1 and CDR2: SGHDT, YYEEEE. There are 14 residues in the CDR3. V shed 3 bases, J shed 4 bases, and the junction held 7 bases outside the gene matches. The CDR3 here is CASSYPGQSYEQYF. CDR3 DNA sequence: TGTGCCAGCAGCTATCCGGGACAGAGTTACGAGCAGTACTTC.

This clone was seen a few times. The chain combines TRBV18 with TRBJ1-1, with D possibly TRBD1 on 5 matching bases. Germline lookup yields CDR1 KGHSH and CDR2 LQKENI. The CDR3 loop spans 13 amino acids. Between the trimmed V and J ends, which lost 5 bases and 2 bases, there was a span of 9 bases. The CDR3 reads CASSSDRNTEAFF. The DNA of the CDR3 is TGTGCCAGCTCAAGTGACAGAAACACTGAAGCTTTCTTT.

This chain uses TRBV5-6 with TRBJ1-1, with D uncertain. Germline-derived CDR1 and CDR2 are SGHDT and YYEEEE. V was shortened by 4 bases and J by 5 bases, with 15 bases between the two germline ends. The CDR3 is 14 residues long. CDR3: CASSPFSGWTEAFF. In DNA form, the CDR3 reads TGTGCCAGCAGCCCCTTCTCAGGTTGGACTGAAGCTTTCTTT.

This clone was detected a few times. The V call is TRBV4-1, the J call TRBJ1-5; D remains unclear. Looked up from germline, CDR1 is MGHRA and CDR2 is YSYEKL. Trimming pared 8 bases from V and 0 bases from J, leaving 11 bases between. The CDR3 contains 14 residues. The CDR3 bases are TGCGCCAGCCACGCTCCGGGTAGCAATCAGCCCCAGCATTTT. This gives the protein CASHAPGSNQPQHF.

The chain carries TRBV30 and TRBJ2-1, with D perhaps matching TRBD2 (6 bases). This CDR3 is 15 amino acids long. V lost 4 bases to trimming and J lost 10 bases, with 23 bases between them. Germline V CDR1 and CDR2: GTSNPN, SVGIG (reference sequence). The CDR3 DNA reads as TGTGCCTGGACCTTCCTCCGAGGCGGGGCGGGGGAGCAGTTCTTC. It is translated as CAWTFLRGGAGEQFF. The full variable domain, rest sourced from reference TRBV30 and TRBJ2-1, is SQTIHQWPATLVQPVGSPLSLECTVEGTSNPNLYWYRQAAGRGLQLLFYSVGIGQISSEVPQNLSASRPQDRQFILSSKKLLLSDSGFYLCAWTFLRGGAGEQFFGPGTRLTVL.

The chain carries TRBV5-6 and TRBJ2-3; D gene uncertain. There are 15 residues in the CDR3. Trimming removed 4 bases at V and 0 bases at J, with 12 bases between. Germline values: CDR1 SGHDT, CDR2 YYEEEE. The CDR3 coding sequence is TGTGCCAGCAGCCCCGCAGGCCATAGCACAGATACGCAGTATTTT. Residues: CASSPAGHSTDTQYF.

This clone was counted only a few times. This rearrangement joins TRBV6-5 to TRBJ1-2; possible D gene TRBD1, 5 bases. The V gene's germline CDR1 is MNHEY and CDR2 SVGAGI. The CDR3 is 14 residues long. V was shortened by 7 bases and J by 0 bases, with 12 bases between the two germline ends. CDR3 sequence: CASKSGTPNYGYTF. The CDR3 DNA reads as TGTGCCAGCAAATCCGGGACTCCTAACTATGGCTACACCTTC.

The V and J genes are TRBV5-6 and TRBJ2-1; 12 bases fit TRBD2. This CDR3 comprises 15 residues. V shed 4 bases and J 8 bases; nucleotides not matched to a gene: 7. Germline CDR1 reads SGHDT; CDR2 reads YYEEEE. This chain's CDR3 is CASSRTGTSGHEQFF. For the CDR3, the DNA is TGTGCCAGCAGCCGTACCGGGACTAGCGGGCATGAGCAGTTCTTC. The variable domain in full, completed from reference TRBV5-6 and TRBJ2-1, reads DAGVTQSPTHLIKTRGQQVTLRCSPKSGHDTVSWYQQALGQGPQFIFQYYEEEERQRGNFPDRFSGHQFPNYSSELNVNALLLGDSALYLCASSRTGTSGHEQFFGPGTRLTVL.

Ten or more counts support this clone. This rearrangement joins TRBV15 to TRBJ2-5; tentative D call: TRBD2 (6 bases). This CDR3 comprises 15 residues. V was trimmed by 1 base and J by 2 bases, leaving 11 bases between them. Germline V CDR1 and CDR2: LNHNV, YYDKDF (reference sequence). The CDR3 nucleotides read TGTGCCACCAGCAGAGGGATGAGCGGGCAAGAGACCCAGTACTTC. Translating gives CATSRGMSGQETQYF.

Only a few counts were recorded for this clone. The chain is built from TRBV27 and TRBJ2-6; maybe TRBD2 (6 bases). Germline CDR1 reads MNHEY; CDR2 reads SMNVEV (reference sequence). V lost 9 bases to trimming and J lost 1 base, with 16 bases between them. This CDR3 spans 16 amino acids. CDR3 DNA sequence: TGTGCCAGATACCCCCCGCGGGATTCTGGGGCCAACGTCCTGACTTTC. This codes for CARYPPRDSGANVLTF. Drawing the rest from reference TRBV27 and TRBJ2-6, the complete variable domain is EAQVTQNPRYLITVTGKKLTVTCSQNMNHEYMSWYRQDPGLGLRQIYYSMNVEVTDKGDVPEGYKVSRKEKRNFPLILESPSPNQTSLYFCARYPPRDSGANVLTFGAGSRLTVL.

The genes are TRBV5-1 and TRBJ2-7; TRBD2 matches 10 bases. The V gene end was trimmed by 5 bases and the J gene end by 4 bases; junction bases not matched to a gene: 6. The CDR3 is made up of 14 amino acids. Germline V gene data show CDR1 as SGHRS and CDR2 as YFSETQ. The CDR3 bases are TGCGCCAGCAGGTCCGGGACTAGCGCGTACGAGCAGTACTTC. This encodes CASRSGTSAYEQYF.

The CDR3 bases are TGCAGCGTTGGGGGGCGAACTGAAGCTTTCTTT. Translating gives CSVGGRTEAFF. The rearrangement joins TRBV29-1 to TRBJ1-1, with a weak D call TRBD1 (6 bases). Germline V lookup: CDR1 SQVTM, CDR2 ANQGSEA. The CDR3 covers 11 residues. Trimming pared 4 bases from V and 5 bases from J, leaving 8 bases between. Based on the CDR3 plus reference TRBV29-1 and TRBJ1-1, the full variable domain is SAVISQKPSRDICQRGTSLTIQCQVDSQVTMMFWYRQQPGQSLTLIATANQGSEATYESGFVIDKFPISRPNLTFSTLTVSNMSPEDSSIYLCSVGGRTEAFFGQGTRLTVV.

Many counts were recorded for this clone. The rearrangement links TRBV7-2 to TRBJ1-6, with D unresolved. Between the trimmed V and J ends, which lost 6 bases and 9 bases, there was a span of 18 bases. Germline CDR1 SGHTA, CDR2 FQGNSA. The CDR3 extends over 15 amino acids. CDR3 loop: CASSQDGRRISPLHF. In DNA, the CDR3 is TGTGCCAGCAGTCAAGACGGCCGGAGGATTTCACCCCTCCACTTT.

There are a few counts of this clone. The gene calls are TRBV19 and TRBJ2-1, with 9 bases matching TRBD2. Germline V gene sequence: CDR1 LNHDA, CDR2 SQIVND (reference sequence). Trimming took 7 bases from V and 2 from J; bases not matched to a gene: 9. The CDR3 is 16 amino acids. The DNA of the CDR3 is TGTGCCAGTACCATCGGGGGGACTAGCACCTACAATGAGCAGTTCTTC. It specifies CASTIGGTSTYNEQFF.

CDR3 nucleotide sequence: TGCGCCAGCAGCCAAGGACTAGCGGGAACGAATGAGCAGTTCTTC. Protein: CASSQGLAGTNEQFF. The chain has TRBV5-1 and TRBJ2-1; 12 bases align to TRBD2. The germline V gene encodes CDR1 SGHRS and CDR2 YFSETQ. V shed 4 bases and J 7 bases; nucleotides not matched to a gene: 6. This CDR3 has 15 residues.

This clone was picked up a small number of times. This CDR3 reads CASSESPRGNTEAFF. Written as DNA, the CDR3 is TGTGCCAGCAGTGAATCCCCCCGGGGGAACACTGAAGCTTTCTTT. V and J are TRBV2 and TRBJ1-1; no firm D call. Deletions cut 2 bases from V and 1 base from J, with 11 bases between. CDR3 length equals 15 residues. Germline-derived CDR1 and CDR2 are SNHLY and FYNNEI. Combining the CDR3 with reference TRBV2 and TRBJ1-1 gives the whole variable domain EPEVTQTPSHQVTQMGQEVILRCVPISNHLYFYWYRQILGQKVEFLVSFYNNEISEKSEIFDDQFSVERPDGSNFTLKIRSTKLEDSAMYFCASSESPRGNTEAFFGQGTRLTVV.

CDR3 nucleotide sequence: TGCGCCAGCAGCTTTCGGGACAGGGCCTACGAGCAGTACTTC. It translates to CASSFRDRAYEQYF. The chain couples TRBV5-1 to TRBJ2-7; 9 bases line up with TRBD1. Germline V CDR1 and CDR2: SGHRS, YFSETQ. This CDR3 is 14 amino acids long. J gave up 2 bases and V 2 bases, and 2 bases lay outside the gene matches.